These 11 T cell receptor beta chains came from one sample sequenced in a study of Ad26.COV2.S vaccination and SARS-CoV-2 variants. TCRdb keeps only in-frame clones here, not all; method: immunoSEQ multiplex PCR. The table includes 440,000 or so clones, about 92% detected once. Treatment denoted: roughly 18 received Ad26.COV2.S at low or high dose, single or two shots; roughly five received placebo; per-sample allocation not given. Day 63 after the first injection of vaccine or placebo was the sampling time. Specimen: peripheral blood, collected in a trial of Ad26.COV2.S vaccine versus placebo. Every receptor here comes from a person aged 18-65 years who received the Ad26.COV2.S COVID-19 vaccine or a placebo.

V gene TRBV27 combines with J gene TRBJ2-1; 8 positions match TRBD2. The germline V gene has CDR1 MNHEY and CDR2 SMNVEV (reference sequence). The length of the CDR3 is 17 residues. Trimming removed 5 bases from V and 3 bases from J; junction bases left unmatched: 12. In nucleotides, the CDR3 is TGTGCCAGCAGTCTGTGGGTAGCGGGACGCAGCTACAATGAGCAGTTCTTC. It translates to CASSLWVAGRSYNEQFF.

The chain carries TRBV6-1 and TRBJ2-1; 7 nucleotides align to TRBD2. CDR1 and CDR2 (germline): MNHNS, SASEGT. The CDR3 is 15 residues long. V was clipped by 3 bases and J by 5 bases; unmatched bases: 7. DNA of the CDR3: TGTGCCAGCAGTGATCTGGCGGGAGCCGACAATGAGCAGTTCTTC. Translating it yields CASSDLAGADNEQFF.

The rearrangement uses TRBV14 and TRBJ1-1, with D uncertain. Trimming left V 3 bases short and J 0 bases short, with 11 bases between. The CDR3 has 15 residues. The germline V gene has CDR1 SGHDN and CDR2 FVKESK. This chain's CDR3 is CASSHRIGVNTEAFF. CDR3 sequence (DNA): TGTGCCAGCAGCCACCGGATTGGGGTGAACACTGAAGCTTTCTTT.

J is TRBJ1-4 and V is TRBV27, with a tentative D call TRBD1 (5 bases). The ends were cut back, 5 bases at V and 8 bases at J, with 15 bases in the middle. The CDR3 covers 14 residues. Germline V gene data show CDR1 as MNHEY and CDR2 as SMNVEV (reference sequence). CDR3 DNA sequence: TGTGCCAGCAGTCGTAGGGGAGGCAGAGAAAAACTGTTTTTT. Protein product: CASSRRGGREKLFF.

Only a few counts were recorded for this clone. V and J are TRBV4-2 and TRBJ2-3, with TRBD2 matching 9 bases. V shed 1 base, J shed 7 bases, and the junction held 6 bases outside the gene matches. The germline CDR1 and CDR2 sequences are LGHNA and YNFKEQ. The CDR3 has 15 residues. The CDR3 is CASSQVSGSFNTQYF. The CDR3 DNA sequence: TGTGCCAGCAGCCAAGTTAGCGGGAGTTTCAATACGCAGTATTTT.

The DNA for the CDR3 is TGTGCCAGCAGCTACAGGGGGCTCTACGAGCAGTACTTC. Amino acid sequence: CASSYRGLYEQYF. V and J are TRBV7-9 and TRBJ2-7; TRBD1 matches at 9 bases. With 4 bases clipped from V and 3 bases from J, the junction kept 1 base outside the gene matches. There are 13 residues in the CDR3. Germline CDR1 SEHNR, CDR2 FQNEAQ (reference sequence).

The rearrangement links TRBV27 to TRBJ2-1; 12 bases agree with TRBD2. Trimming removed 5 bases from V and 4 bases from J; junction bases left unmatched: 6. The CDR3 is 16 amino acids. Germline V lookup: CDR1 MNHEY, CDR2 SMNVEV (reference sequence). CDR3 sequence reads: CASSPLAGGGYNEQFF. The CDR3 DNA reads TGTGCCAGCAGTCCACTAGCGGGAGGAGGGTACAATGAGCAGTTCTTC.

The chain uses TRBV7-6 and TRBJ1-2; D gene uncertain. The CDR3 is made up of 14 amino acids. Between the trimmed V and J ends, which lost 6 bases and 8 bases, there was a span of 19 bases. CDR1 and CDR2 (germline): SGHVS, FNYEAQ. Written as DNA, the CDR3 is TGTGCCAGCAGAAACGGAGGCGGAGTCGGGGGCTACACCTTC. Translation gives CASRNGGGVGGYTF.

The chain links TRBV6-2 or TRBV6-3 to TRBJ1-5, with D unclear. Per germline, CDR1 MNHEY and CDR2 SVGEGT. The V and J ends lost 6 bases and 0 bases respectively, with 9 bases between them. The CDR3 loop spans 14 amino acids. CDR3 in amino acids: CASSLTNSNQPQHF. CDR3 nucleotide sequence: TGTGCCAGCAGCCTGACGAATAGCAATCAGCCCCAGCATTTT.

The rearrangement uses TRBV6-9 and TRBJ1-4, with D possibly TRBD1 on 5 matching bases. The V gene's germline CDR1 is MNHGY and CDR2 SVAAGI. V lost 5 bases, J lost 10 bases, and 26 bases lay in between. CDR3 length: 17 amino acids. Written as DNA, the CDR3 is TGTGCCAGCAGTATCCTCTGGGGCTCGGGCCTAATCGGAAAACTGTTTTTT. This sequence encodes CASSILWGSGLIGKLFF.

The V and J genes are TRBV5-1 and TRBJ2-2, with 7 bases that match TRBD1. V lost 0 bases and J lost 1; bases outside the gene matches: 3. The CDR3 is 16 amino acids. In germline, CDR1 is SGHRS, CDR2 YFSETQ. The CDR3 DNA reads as TGCGCCAGCAGCTTGGGGAGGACAGGGAACACCGGGGAGCTGTTTTTT. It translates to CASSLGRTGNTGELFF.